A single sample gave rise to the 7 T cell receptor beta chains below, sequenced in a study of response to subunit inactivated influenza vaccine. MiXCR was run by TCRdb on the RT-PCR reads, yielding one entry per CDR3 protein. The data hold about 520,000 distinct CDR3 sequences, with over 25% observed a single time. The sample was CD4+ T cells sorted from PBMCs, taken approximately 5 days after vaccination. These receptors were taken from a man between 45 and 60 years old who received an inactivated influenza vaccine.

The CDR3 spells CASSLAGTGREKLFF. For the CDR3, the DNA is TGCGCCAGCAGCTTGGCCGGGACAGGGCGTGAAAAACTGTTTTTT. The chain uses TRBV5-1 and TRBJ1-4, with 9 bases that match TRBD1. The CDR3 length is 15 residues. V shed 0 bases and J 7 bases; nucleotides not matched to a gene: 4. Germline CDR1 SGHRS, CDR2 YFSETQ.

In its sample, this clonotype was seen a few times. This chain links TRBV7-8 with TRBJ2-7; TRBD2 agrees at 11 bases. This CDR3 is built from 17 residues. Germline CDR1 SGHVS, CDR2 FQNEAQ. The V gene end was trimmed by 5 bases and the J gene end by 0 bases; junction bases not matched to a gene: 9. CDR3 nucleotide sequence: TGTGCCAGCAGCACCGGGACTAGCGGCCCCAGCTCCTACGAGCAGTACTTC. Translating it yields CASSTGTSGPSSYEQYF.

The rearrangement uses TRBV27 and TRBJ2-7, with D tentatively TRBD2 (6 bases). CDR3 length equals 15 residues. CDR1 is MNHEY, CDR2 SMNVEV, per germline (reference sequence). V was trimmed by 7 bases and J by 0 bases, leaving 16 bases between them. The CDR3 spells CASKLRDSASYEQYF. CDR3 DNA sequence: TGTGCCAGCAAGCTTCGGGACTCGGCCTCCTACGAGCAGTACTTC.

This clonotype showed up just a few times. The V and J genes are TRBV29-1 and TRBJ2-5; D tentatively fits TRBD1 or TRBD2 (5 bases each). This CDR3 has 15 residues. Germline loops: CDR1 SQVTM, CDR2 ANQGSEA. V lost 7 bases to trimming and J lost 5 bases, with 23 bases between them. This CDR3 reads CSAGRGRVSRETQYF. The CDR3 DNA follows: TGCAGCGCGGGACGGGGCAGGGTGTCCCGGGAGACCCAGTACTTC. Looking up the rest from reference TRBV29-1 and TRBJ2-5 gives the full variable domain: SAVISQKPSRDICQRGTSLTIQCQVDSQVTMMFWYRQQPGQSLTLIATANQGSEATYESGFVIDKFPISRPNLTFSTLTVSNMSPEDSSIYLCSAGRGRVSRETQYFGPGTRLLVL.

This clonotype came up a few times. This chain links TRBV28 with TRBJ1-5; D remains unclear. The CDR3 is 13 amino acids. V was clipped by 4 bases and J by 6 bases, with 10 bases between them. Germline CDR1 MDHEN, CDR2 SYDVKM. CDR3 in DNA: TGTGCCAGCAGTTCACTACCAAGTCAGCCCCAGCATTTT. Its translation: CASSSLPSQPQHF.

The J gene is TRBJ2-7, the V gene TRBV7-6, with D unresolved. With 5 bases removed from V and 0 bases from J, the gap between germline ends came to 17 bases. Germline CDR1 is SGHVS and CDR2 is FNYEAQ. This CDR3 spans 16 amino acids. In DNA, the CDR3 is TGTGCCAGCAGCGTCCGTCCAGCGCCCTTCTCCTACGAGCAGTACTTC. Its translation is CASSVRPAPFSYEQYF.

The chain joins TRBV3-1 to TRBJ2-7; 8 bases map to TRBD1. The germline gives CDR1 LGHDT, CDR2 YNNKEL (reference sequence). V dropped 4 bases and J dropped 3; count of bases not matched to a gene: 5. This CDR3 comprises 14 residues. The chain's CDR3 is CASSPRQGYYEQYF. Here the CDR3 DNA reads TGTGCCAGCAGCCCGAGACAGGGGTACTACGAGCAGTACTTC.